What follows are 30 T cell receptor beta chains derived from one specimen sequenced in a study of blood T cell repertoires in COVID-19. The data were produced by immunoSEQ multiplex PCR, yet TCRdb's version contains in-frame clones alone and is incomplete. Altogether nearly 90,000 clones are present, 88% being singletons, with the ten largest covering 11%. Sequenced: peripheral blood. These TCRs come from a man at least 80 years old with acute or convalescent COVID-19.

The chain links TRBV6-5 to TRBJ2-7; 7 nucleotides align to TRBD1. In germline, CDR1 is MNHEY, CDR2 SVGAGI. The trim removed 6 bases at V and 3 bases at J, leaving 5 bases unmatched. This CDR3 comprises 13 residues. CDR3 region: CASSWTGNYEQYF. The CDR3 DNA sequence: TGTGCCAGCAGCTGGACAGGTAACTACGAGCAGTACTTC.

This sequence joins TRBV6-2 or TRBV6-3 and TRBJ1-5; D is unresolved. Germline CDR1 reads MNHEY; CDR2 reads SVGEGT. This CDR3 comprises 15 residues. Trimming took 5 bases from V and 1 from J, leaving 12 bases between them. CDR3 in DNA: TGTGCCAGCAGTCCCCCGGGTACCAGCAATCAGCCCCAGCATTTT. Protein sequence: CASSPPGTSNQPQHF.

V and J are TRBV11-3 and TRBJ2-5; 12 bases match TRBD2. Germline CDR1 is SGHNT and CDR2 is YENEEA. CDR3 length: 15 residues. V was pared by 5 bases and J by 5 bases, with 6 bases of the junction left unmatched. For the CDR3, the DNA is TGTGCCAGCAGCCCGACTAGCGGGAGTTGGGAGACCCAGTACTTC. Its protein product is CASSPTSGSWETQYF.

The chain couples TRBV30 to TRBJ1-1, with D possibly matching TRBD1 (5 bases). Germline V lookup: CDR1 GTSNPN, CDR2 SVGIG (reference sequence). V lost 5 bases, J lost 0 bases, and 7 bases lay in between. There are 12 residues in the CDR3. DNA for the CDR3: TGTGCCTGGGACAGATTGAACACTGAAGCTTTCTTT. It yields the protein CAWDRLNTEAFF.

The chain links TRBV11-2 to TRBJ1-6; D remains ambiguous. Between the trimmed V and J ends, which lost 5 bases and 14 bases, there was a span of 10 bases. Germline values: CDR1 SGHAT, CDR2 FQNNGV. The CDR3 has 11 amino acids. The CDR3 nucleotides are TGTGCCAGCAGCCCGGAGGGATCCCTCCACTTT. Translating it yields CASSPEGSLHF.

The V and J genes are TRBV9 and TRBJ2-3; D is perhaps TRBD2 (5 bases). Germline CDR1 reads SGDLS; CDR2 reads YYNGEE. Deletions cut 4 bases from V and 4 bases from J, with 13 bases between. This CDR3 comprises 14 residues. Here the CDR3 reads CASSPGPGADTQYF. For the CDR3, the DNA is TGTGCCAGCAGCCCCGGGCCCGGGGCAGATACGCAGTATTTT. Looking up the rest from reference TRBV9 and TRBJ2-3 gives the full variable domain: DSGVTQTPKHLITATGQRVTLRCSPRSGDLSVYWYQQSLDQGLQFLIQYYNGEERAKGNILERFSAQQFPDLHSELNLSSLELGDSALYFCASSPGPGADTQYFGPGTRLTVL.

The V gene is TRBV7-2, the J gene TRBJ2-7, with D perhaps matching TRBD2 (7 bases). The germline CDR1 and CDR2 sequences are SGHTA and FQGNSA. V dropped 2 bases and J dropped 2 bases, with 13 bases sitting between them. The CDR3 contains 15 residues. CDR3 residues: CASSLRGGVAYEQYF. The CDR3 DNA reads as TGTGCCAGCAGCTTAAGGGGGGGGGTAGCCTACGAGCAGTACTTC.

V and J are TRBV5-1 and TRBJ2-1; 14 nucleotides align to TRBD2. J gave up 7 bases and V 1 base, and 1 base lay outside the gene matches. This CDR3 is built from 15 residues. CDR1 is SGHRS, CDR2 YFSETQ, per germline. The CDR3 DNA reads as TGCGCCAGCAGCTTGAGACTAGCGGGGGGGAATGAGCAGTTCTTC. Encoded protein: CASSLRLAGGNEQFF.

This chain uses TRBV7-2 with TRBJ1-1; weak D call: TRBD1 (5 bases). The V gene's germline CDR1 is SGHTA and CDR2 FQGNSA. V dropped 4 bases and J dropped 10 bases, with 16 bases sitting between them. This CDR3 is built from 13 residues. The CDR3 region has the DNA TGTGCCAGCAGCTCCCAGGGCCGTTTCCGAGCTTTCTTT. Protein product: CASSSQGRFRAFF.

The chain has TRBV5-6 and TRBJ1-1; D may be TRBD1 (6 bases). The CDR3 has 14 residues. Trimming left V 3 bases short and J 0 bases short, with 9 bases between. Germline V CDR1 and CDR2: SGHDT, YYEEEE. The CDR3 nucleotides are TGTGCCAGCAGCTGGGGACAAATGAACACTGAAGCTTTCTTT. This encodes CASSWGQMNTEAFF.

The count of this clone is one. The chain links TRBV11-3 to TRBJ1-2; the D is unclear. This CDR3 spans 14 amino acids. The germline V gene has CDR1 SGHNT and CDR2 YENEEA. The V end lost 1 base, the J end lost 7 bases, and 13 bases lay between the germline ends. The CDR3 DNA reads as TGTGCCAGCAGCTTAGGTGGGCCGACGAGTGGCTACACCTTC. It yields the protein CASSLGGPTSGYTF.

The V and J genes are TRBV24-1 and TRBJ2-5; tentative D call: TRBD2 (6 bases). Germline CDR1 and CDR2: KGHDR and SFDVKD. The CDR3 runs to 15 residues. Trimming removed 3 bases at V and 4 bases at J, with 14 bases between. This CDR3 is CATSDRGGSGETQYF. CDR3 DNA: TGTGCCACCAGTGATCGCGGAGGGTCCGGAGAGACCCAGTACTTC.

The rearrangement links TRBV3-1 (or the pseudogene TRBV3-2) to TRBJ2-7, with 9 bases fitting TRBD1. The V segment lost 5 bases and the J segment 5 bases; nucleotides outside the gene matches: 7. Germline CDR1 and CDR2: LGHDT and YNNKEL (reference sequence). The CDR3 sequence is 14 residues long. CDR3 coding DNA: TGTGCCAGCAGCGAACAGGGGGCGCGGAACGAGCAGTACTTC. This gives the protein CASSEQGARNEQYF.

The J gene is TRBJ1-5, the V gene TRBV7-2; maybe TRBD1 (5 bases). Per germline, CDR1 SGHTA and CDR2 FQGNSA. The CDR3 totals 15 residues. Trimming took 2 bases from V and 2 from J, leaving 10 bases between them. The CDR3 region is CASSLFAQGNQPQHF. The CDR3 region has the DNA TGTGCCAGCAGCTTATTCGCACAGGGCAATCAGCCCCAGCATTTT.

The V call is TRBV5-1, the J call TRBJ1-2, with TRBD1 matching 8 bases. CDR1 SGHRS and CDR2 YFSETQ come from the germline V gene. The CDR3 is made up of 15 amino acids. V shed 1 base, J shed 3 bases, and the junction held 5 bases outside the gene matches. CDR3: CASSLTDRGDYGYTF. CDR3 in DNA: TGCGCCAGCAGCTTGACCGACAGGGGTGACTATGGCTACACCTTC.

The rearrangement joins TRBV5-4 to TRBJ2-1, with TRBD2 matching 9 bases. The trim removed 5 bases at V and 6 bases at J, leaving 12 bases unmatched. The CDR3 runs to 16 residues. Looked up from germline, CDR1 is SGHNT and CDR2 is YYREEE (reference sequence). The CDR3 here is CASSAAQGLASNEQFF. CDR3 nucleotide sequence: TGTGCCAGCAGTGCGGCCCAGGGACTAGCCTCCAATGAGCAGTTCTTC.

The chain recombines TRBV24-1 with TRBJ2-3; weak D call: TRBD2 (5 bases). V lost 4 bases and J 1 base, leaving 14 bases between the germline ends. From germline, CDR1 is KGHDR and CDR2 SFDVKD. This CDR3 is 16 amino acids long. CDR3 in amino acids: CATSDPRSSGTDTQYF. The CDR3 DNA is TGTGCCACCAGTGACCCCCGGAGTAGCGGCACAGATACGCAGTATTTT.

There are a few counts of this clone. The CDR3 bases are TGTGCCAGCAGCTTCGGACAGGGCCTAGAACTGGAGCAGTACTTC. It translates to CASSFGQGLELEQYF. The chain uses TRBV5-4 and TRBJ2-7; 8 nucleotides line up with TRBD1. After removal of 2 bases from V and 7 bases from J, the junction contained 11 bases not matched to a gene. This CDR3 is built from 15 residues. The germline CDR1 and CDR2 sequences are SGHNT and YYREEE (reference sequence). Together with reference TRBV5-4 and TRBJ2-7, the CDR3 gives the full variable domain: ETGVTQSPTHLIKTRGQQVTLRCSSQSGHNTVSWYQQALGQGPQFIFQYYREEENGRGNFPPRFSGLQFPNYSSELNVNALELDDSALYLCASSFGQGLELEQYFGPGTRLTVT.

The gene calls are TRBV6-6 and TRBJ2-7, with a tentative D call TRBD2 (6 bases). There are 16 residues in the CDR3. The germline V and J ends were trimmed by 2 bases and 0 bases, with 14 bases remaining between them. CDR1 and CDR2 from the germline V gene are MNHNY and SVGAGI (reference sequence). The CDR3 bases are TGTGCCAGCAGTTACGCGAGGAGGGCGGCCTCCTACGAGCAGTACTTC. This encodes CASSYARRAASYEQYF.

The chain couples TRBV7-3 to TRBJ1-2; 9 bases are shared with TRBD1. V dropped 0 bases and J dropped 8; count of bases not matched to a gene: 4. Germline CDR1 SGHTA, CDR2 FQGTGA. The CDR3 is 14 amino acids. The CDR3 nucleotides are TGTGCCAGCAGCTTAACGGACAGGGGTCGCGGCTACACCTTC. It codes for CASSLTDRGRGYTF.

The CDR3 loop is CASSTGQGGNQPQHF. The CDR3 DNA reads as TGTGCCAGCAGCACCGGACAGGGGGGCAATCAGCCCCAGCATTTT. V gene TRBV7-9 combines with J gene TRBJ1-5, with 10 nucleotides matching TRBD1. V dropped 5 bases and J dropped 2; count of bases not matched to a gene: 3. Germline-derived CDR1 and CDR2 are SEHNR and FQNEAQ (reference sequence). The CDR3 covers 15 residues.

The gene calls are TRBV7-6 and TRBJ2-2, with D possibly being TRBD1 (6 bases). The V and J ends lost 1 base and 4 bases respectively, with 10 bases between them. The CDR3 extends over 15 amino acids. The germline V gene encodes CDR1 SGHVS and CDR2 FNYEAQ. The CDR3 loop reads CASSLGQDLTGELFF. Here the CDR3 DNA reads TGTGCCAGCAGCTTAGGACAGGATCTCACCGGGGAGCTGTTTTTT.

V is TRBV7-9 and J is TRBJ2-3; 7 bases are shared with TRBD1. Germline values: CDR1 SEHNR, CDR2 FQNEAQ (reference sequence). The V segment lost 6 bases and the J segment 4 bases; nucleotides outside the gene matches: 10. The length of the CDR3 is 15 residues. CDR3 nucleotide sequence: TGTGCCAGCAGTTACCCGAGACAGGGAGCAGATACGCAGTATTTT. This encodes CASSYPRQGADTQYF.

The rearrangement uses TRBV3-1 (or the pseudogene TRBV3-2) and TRBJ1-6; 7 positions match TRBD1. The CDR3 loop spans 19 amino acids. J was trimmed by 0 bases and V by 3 bases; bases with no gene match: 11. Germline loops: CDR1 LGHDT, CDR2 YNNKEL (reference sequence). CDR3 sequence (DNA): TGTGCCAGCAGCCAGAGGCGGACAGGCCAAAGCTCCTATAATTCACCCCTCCACTTT. Its translation is CASSQRRTGQSSYNSPLHF.

V is TRBV11-2 and J is TRBJ2-1, with a tentative D call TRBD1 (6 bases). The CDR3 totals 13 residues. V was clipped by 1 base and J by 7 bases, with 8 bases between them. The germline gives CDR1 SGHAT, CDR2 FQNNGV. The CDR3, as DNA: TGTGCCAGCAGCTTAGGGGGGCCAAATGAGCAGTTCTTC. This encodes CASSLGGPNEQFF.

The chain joins TRBV25-1 to TRBJ1-6, with 7 nucleotides matching TRBD1. The V gene end was trimmed by 1 base and the J gene end by 9 bases; junction bases not matched to a gene: 6. The CDR3 runs to 15 residues. The germline gives CDR1 MGHDK, CDR2 SYGVNS. The CDR3 nucleotides read TGTGCCAGCAGTGAATTAGCGGACAGGTTTTCACCCCTCCACTTT. Protein sequence: CASSELADRFSPLHF.

Turning to this clone: Other DNA sequences in this sample translate to the same CDR3. The chain carries TRBV6-5 and TRBJ1-1, with D hard to call. Germline-derived CDR1 and CDR2 are MNHEY and SVGAGI. The CDR3 totals 13 residues. Trimming shortened V by 7 bases and J by 1 base, and 10 bases separated the two germline ends. In DNA, the CDR3 is TGTGCCAGCACCGCCCGGGGGAACACTGAAGCTTTCTTT. It codes for CASTARGNTEAFF.

This clone has only one observation. The J gene is TRBJ2-3, the V gene TRBV6-4, with a tentative D call TRBD2 (5 bases). Germline CDR1 MRHNA, CDR2 SNTAGT. V lost 4 bases, J lost 5 bases, and 10 bases lay in between. The CDR3 sequence is 13 residues long. The CDR3: CASSAEREDTQYF. CDR3 nucleotides: TGTGCCAGCAGTGCAGAGAGGGAAGATACGCAGTATTTT.

The chain employs TRBV19 and TRBJ1-2; TRBD1 might be the D (6 bases). The CDR3 runs to 12 residues. CDR1 LNHDA and CDR2 SQIVND come from the germline V gene (reference sequence). Trimming shortened V by 5 bases and J by 4 bases, and 8 bases separated the two germline ends. The CDR3 region is CASSRTAYGYTF. The DNA of the CDR3 is TGTGCCAGTAGTCGGACAGCCTATGGCTACACCTTC.

This clone was counted a few times. CDR3 coding DNA: TGCGCCAGCAGCCAAACCGGGGTTCGTACCGGGGAGCTGTTTTTT. Translating gives CASSQTGVRTGELFF. The chain has TRBV4-1 and TRBJ2-2; D possibly corresponds to TRBD2 (5 bases). The CDR3 is made up of 15 amino acids. Trimming cost V 2 bases and J 5 bases, with 12 bases left between them. CDR1 and CDR2 from the germline V gene are MGHRA and YSYEKL.